The rows below give T cell receptor beta chains drawn from one sample of a study of PD-1 blockade in classical Hodgkin lymphoma. The assay was immunoSEQ multiplex PCR, and TCRdb's table has in-frame clones only and misses some. Found here are about 20,000 clones, around 80% of them singletons; the top ten hold almost 40%. Sample: peripheral blood mononuclear cells (PBMCs), taken before the fourth cycle of nivolumab. The receptors here all came from a human donor with classical Hodgkin lymphoma. Each CDR3 is given with its conserved first and last residue. The D gene is left open where the match is weak. Size is stated for part of the rows, as once, few or many counts, or as a class when the clone is expanded.

- - TRBJ2-2 TRBV5-4 CASSFLFGTGELFF TGTGCCAGCAGCTTCCTTTTCGGCACCGGGGAGCTGTTTTTT
- - TRBJ1-5 TRBV10-1 CASSETGNQPQHF TGCGCCAGCAGTGAAACAGGGAATCAGCCCCAGCATTTT
- - TRBJ2-6 TRBV7-3 CASSRLRGHRRLSGANVLTF TGTGCCAGCAGCCGCCTCCGGGGACACCGGCGTCTCTCTGGGGCCAACGTCCTGACTTTC
- - TRBJ2-7 TRBV7-8 CASSPPMGGTEYF TGTGCCAGCAGCCCTCCTATGGGCGGGACGGAGTACTTC
- - TRBJ2-6 TRBV6-1 CASSGRTPSGANVLTF TGTGCCAGCAGTGGCCGGACTCCATCTGGGGCCAACGTCCTGACTTTC
TRBD1 few TRBJ1-2 TRBV19 CASTLLGQGLCGTF TGTGCCAGTACCCTACTGGGACAGGGCCTATGTGGAACCTTC
- - TRBJ2-7 TRBV28 CASSPWGESSYEQYF TGTGCCAGCAGCCCCTGGGGGGAAAGCTCCTACGAGCAGTACTTC
- few TRBJ1-5 TRBV27 CASSLWGTPDQPQHF TGTGCCAGCAGTTTATGGGGGACCCCCGATCAGCCCCAGCATTTT
- few TRBJ1-2 TRBV6-5 CASSYYGRNYGYTF TGTGCCAGCAGTTACTATGGTCGGAACTATGGCTACACCTTC
- - TRBJ1-2 TRBV25-1 CASEGGARGYTF TGTGCCAGCGAGGGGGGGGCGCGGGGCTACACCTTC
- - TRBJ1-2 TRBV6-6 CASSHRGYTF TGTGCCAGCAGCCATCGAGGCTACACCTTC
- - TRBJ1-1 TRBV19 CASSALPTGLPNTEAFF TGTGCCAGTAGTGCTCTACCCACGGGACTCCCAAACACTGAAGCTTTCTTT
- - TRBJ2-1 TRBV4-1 CASSQDPADNEQFF TGCGCCAGCAGCCAAGATCCGGCGGACAATGAGCAGTTCTTC
TRBD2 - TRBJ2-1 TRBV13 CASSISGLAFYEQFF TGTGCCAGCAGCATCTCGGGACTAGCGTTTTATGAGCAGTTCTTC
- few TRBJ1-2 TRBV9 CASSVGGSYTF TGTGCCAGCAGCGTAGGAGGGAGCTACACCTTC
- few TRBJ2-7 TRBV27 CASSPSIGVGYEQYF TGTGCCAGCAGTCCGTCAATCGGGGTTGGCTACGAGCAGTACTTC
- - TRBJ2-2 TRBV19 CASSIDLIILGTGELFF TGTGCCAGTAGTATAGATCTAATCATCCTGGGGACCGGGGAGCTGTTTTTT
TRBD2 - TRBJ2-3 TRBV11-1 CASSSLAGGPQEDTQYF TGTGCCAGCAGTTCCTTAGCGGGAGGGCCGCAAGAAGATACGCAGTATTTT
- once TRBJ2-2 TRBV5-1 CAGRELVNTGELFF TGCGCCGGACGGGAACTAGTAAACACCGGGGAGCTGTTTTTT
TRBD1 - TRBJ2-7 TRBV27 CASSPWTGGSYEQYF TGTGCCAGCAGTCCCTGGACAGGGGGAAGCTACGAGCAGTACTTC
- few TRBJ1-3 TRBV5-1 CASSPLGIPGDTIYF TGCGCCAGCAGCCCCCTGGGGATTCCGGGGGACACCATATATTTT
- - TRBJ2-3 TRBV11-2 CASSLGHPGGTDTQYF TGTGCCAGCAGCTTAGGCCATCCAGGTGGAACAGATACGCAGTATTTT
- - TRBJ2-7 TRBV7-9 CASSSQISSYEQYF TGTGCCAGCAGCTCTCAAATAAGCTCCTACGAGCAGTACTTC
TRBD2 - TRBJ2-5 TRBV9 CASSVDSGTQETQYF TGTGCCAGCAGCGTAGACAGCGGGACCCAAGAGACCCAGTACTTC
TRBD2 - TRBJ2-3 TRBV30 CAWTLAGGTDTQYF TGTGCCTGGACCCTAGCGGGGGGCACAGATACGCAGTATTTT
TRBD2 - TRBJ2-3 TRBV28 CASGLAGVKADTQYF TGTGCCAGTGGACTAGCGGGAGTAAAAGCAGATACGCAGTATTTT
- - TRBJ2-3 TRBV5-1 CASSDRQRSSTDTQYF TGCGCCAGCAGCGATCGACAGAGATCTAGCACAGATACGCAGTATTTT
- once TRBJ1-6 TRBV10-3 CAIQSDSSNSPLHF TGTGCCATCCAGTCTGACAGCTCTAATTCACCCCTCCACTTT
- - TRBJ2-3 TRBV30 CAWSIARVADTQYF TGTGCCTGGAGTATAGCACGGGTCGCAGATACGCAGTATTTT
- - TRBJ1-2 TRBV19 CASSIFPSYGYTF TGTGCCAGTAGTATATTCCCCAGCTATGGCTACACCTTC
TRBD1 - TRBJ1-3 TRBV19 CASSGQGAGNTIYF TGTGCCAGTAGCGGACAGGGGGCTGGAAACACCATATATTTT
- - TRBJ2-7 TRBV6-1 CASSRGDLYEQYF TGTGCCAGCAGTCGAGGTGACCTCTACGAGCAGTACTTC
- - TRBJ1-4 TRBV27 CASSGREKLFF TGTGCCAGCAGTGGTAGAGAAAAACTGTTTTTT
- - TRBJ2-7 TRBV25-1 CASSEPPGVEQYF TGTGCCAGCAGTGAACCCCCGGGGGTCGAGCAGTACTTC
TRBD1 - TRBJ1-4 TRBV19 CASSIGLDRLGEKLFF TGTGCCAGTAGTATCGGCTTGGACAGGTTGGGTGAAAAACTGTTTTTT
TRBD1 - TRBJ2-6 TRBV30 CAWSEGQGAGANVLTF TGTGCCTGGAGTGAGGGACAGGGAGCCGGGGCCAACGTCCTGACTTTC
- - TRBJ2-1 TRBV7-3 CASSLRPGILNEQFF TGTGCCAGCAGCTTAAGGCCAGGGATTTTGAATGAGCAGTTCTTC
- few TRBJ2-7 TRBV29-1 CSGVQGYEQYF TGCAGCGGGGTACAGGGCTACGAGCAGTACTTC
- - TRBJ1-3 TRBV4-1 CASSQDKGERDGNTIYF TGCGCCAGCAGCCAAGACAAGGGAGAACGGGATGGAAACACCATATATTTT
- - TRBJ1-2 TRBV7-9 CASSLDWDGYTF TGTGCCAGCAGCTTAGATTGGGATGGCTACACCTTC
- - TRBJ2-7 TRBV6-1 CASSTVVEQYF TGTGCCAGCAGTACTGTGGTCGAGCAGTACTTC
TRBD2 - TRBJ2-1 TRBV5-6 CASSLEATSKVEQFF TGTGCCAGCAGCTTGGAGGCGACTAGCAAGGTTGAGCAGTTCTTC
TRBD1 - TRBJ1-5 TRBV5-4 CASSTGDQPQHF TGTGCCAGCAGCACAGGGGATCAGCCCCAGCATTTT
TRBD1 - TRBJ1-2 TRBV6-1 CASSESGTVYGYTF TGTGCCAGCAGTGAATCCGGGACAGTCTATGGCTACACCTTC
- medium-sized TRBJ1-2 TRBV6-5 CASSRGDGYTF TGTGCCAGCAGTAGGGGGGATGGCTACACCTTC